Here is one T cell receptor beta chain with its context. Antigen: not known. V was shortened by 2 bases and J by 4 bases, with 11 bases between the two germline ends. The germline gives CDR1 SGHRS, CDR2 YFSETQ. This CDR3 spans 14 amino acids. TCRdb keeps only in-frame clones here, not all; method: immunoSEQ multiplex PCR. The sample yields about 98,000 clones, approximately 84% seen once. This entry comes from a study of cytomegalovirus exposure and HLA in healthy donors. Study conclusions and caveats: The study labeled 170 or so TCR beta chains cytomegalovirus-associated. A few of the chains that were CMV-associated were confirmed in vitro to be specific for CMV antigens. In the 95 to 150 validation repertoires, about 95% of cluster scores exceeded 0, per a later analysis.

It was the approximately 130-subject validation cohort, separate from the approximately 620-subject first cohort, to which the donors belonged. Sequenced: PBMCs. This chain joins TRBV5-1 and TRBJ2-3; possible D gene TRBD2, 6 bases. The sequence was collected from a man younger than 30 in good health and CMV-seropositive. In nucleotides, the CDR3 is TGCGCCAGCAGCTTAGCGACGGGAGCAGATACGCAGTATTTT. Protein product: CASSLATGADTQYF.